These 24 T cell receptor beta chains were all obtained from the same sample, sequenced in a study of CD8 T cells in Susac syndrome. Reverse transcription used 0.5 to 1 ug RNA and random hexamers. MiXCR, applied by TCRdb to the immunoSEQ multiplex PCR reads, yields one record per CDR3 protein. The repertoire includes fewer than 200,000 distinct CDR3 sequences, roughly 91% of them detected once, and approximately 0.09% sits in the top ten. Sequencing was performed on CD4+ T cells from PBMCs. The receptors shown here come from a human donor with Susac syndrome.

J is TRBJ1-2 and V is TRBV6-6; TRBD1 matches 12 bases. The CDR3 is 16 residues long. CDR1 is MNHNY and CDR2 is SVGAGI in the germline V gene (reference sequence). Trimming removed 6 bases from V and 5 bases from J; junction bases left unmatched: 10. This CDR3 is CASRTTGTGGRYGYTF. The CDR3 region has the DNA TGTGCCAGCAGAACGACCGGGACAGGGGGCCGTTATGGCTACACCTTC.

The V gene is TRBV19, the J gene TRBJ2-5; 7 positions agree with TRBD1. With 7 bases clipped from V and 4 bases from J, the junction kept 6 bases outside the gene matches. The CDR3 is made up of 13 amino acids. Per germline, CDR1 LNHDA and CDR2 SQIVND (reference sequence). The CDR3 coding sequence is TGTGCCAGTACTACGAGGACAGGAGAGACCCAGTACTTC. It translates to CASTTRTGETQYF.

The rearrangement joins TRBV15 to TRBJ1-4; 8 nucleotides line up with TRBD1. CDR3 size: 16 residues. Germline CDR1 LNHNV, CDR2 YYDKDF (reference sequence). Trimming took 4 bases from V and 1 from J; bases not matched to a gene: 5. CDR3 sequence: CATSTDRVGTNEKLFF. The CDR3 nucleotides read TGTGCCACCAGCACGGACAGGGTTGGAACTAATGAAAAACTGTTTTTT.

The chain joins TRBV5-4 to TRBJ1-1; the match to TRBD1 covers 7 bases. J gave up 8 bases and V 0 bases, and 4 bases lay outside the gene matches. CDR3 size: 13 residues. Looked up from germline, CDR1 is SGHNT and CDR2 is YYREEE (reference sequence). The CDR3 DNA sequence: TGTGCCAGCAGCTTGGGGACAGGAGACGAAGCTTTCTTT. It is translated as CASSLGTGDEAFF.

The chain joins TRBV5-4 to TRBJ2-1, with 9 bases aligning to TRBD1. The ends lost 4 bases at V and 3 bases at J; junction bases unmatched: 14. The CDR3 is 18 residues long. Germline-derived CDR1 and CDR2 are SGHNT and YYREEE (reference sequence). CDR3 nucleotide sequence: TGTGCCAGCAGCCCGACGGAACAGGGGGCAATGGGCTACAATGAGCAGTTCTTC. This encodes CASSPTEQGAMGYNEQFF.

This rearrangement joins TRBV18 to TRBJ1-6; TRBD1 might be the D (5 bases). The CDR3 is 15 residues long. V shed 4 bases and J shed 11 bases, with 18 bases lying between them. CDR1 is KGHSH and CDR2 is LQKENI in the germline V gene. The CDR3 nucleotides are TGTGCCAGCTCACAGCAAGGGGTCGCTGGGACACCCCTCCACTTT. Translated, it gives CASSQQGVAGTPLHF.

The genes are TRBV28 and TRBJ2-5, with D unresolved. The CDR3 is 16 amino acids. Trimming took off 3 bases at V and 2 bases at J, with 16 bases between the two ends. CDR1 is MDHEN and CDR2 is SYDVKM in the germline V gene. CDR3 protein: CASSLIGSTSQETQYF. Here the CDR3 DNA reads TGTGCCAGCAGTTTGATTGGGTCCACCTCACAAGAGACCCAGTACTTC.

The chain is built from TRBV6-6 and TRBJ1-1; D not resolved. Germline V gene sequence: CDR1 MNHNY, CDR2 SVGAGI (reference sequence). With 6 bases removed from V and 2 bases from J, the gap between germline ends came to 10 bases. This CDR3 region has 13 residues. The CDR3 DNA is TGTGCCAGCAGCAACCGGGCCAACACTGAAGCTTTCTTT. Amino acids: CASSNRANTEAFF.

The chain combines TRBV5-1 with TRBJ1-1; D is unresolved. The CDR3 has 14 amino acids. With 2 bases removed from V and 4 bases from J, the gap between germline ends came to 12 bases. The germline V gene encodes CDR1 SGHRS and CDR2 YFSETQ. CDR3 DNA: TGCGCCAGCAGCTTTGGCGCCTCGGGCACTGAAGCTTTCTTT. Its protein product is CASSFGASGTEAFF.

The chain carries TRBV28 and TRBJ2-7; 7 bases line up with TRBD1. This CDR3 comprises 13 residues. V trimming: 7 bases; J trimming: 2 bases; junction bases outside the gene matches: 5. CDR1 is MDHEN and CDR2 is SYDVKM in the germline V gene. The CDR3 here is CASNRQGAYEQYF. In DNA form, the CDR3 reads TGTGCCAGCAACCGACAGGGCGCCTACGAGCAGTACTTC. Based on the CDR3 plus reference TRBV28 and TRBJ2-7, the full variable domain is DVKVTQSSRYLVKRTGEKVFLECVQDMDHENMFWYRQDPGLGLRLIYFSYDVKMKEKGDIPEGYSVSREKKERFSLILESASTNQTSMYLCASNRQGAYEQYFGPGTRLTVT.

The J gene is TRBJ2-2, the V gene TRBV5-4; D may be TRBD2 (7 bases). The CDR3 sequence is 15 residues long. The V gene lost 6 bases and the J gene lost 2 bases, with 14 bases spanning the gap. From germline, CDR1 is SGHNT and CDR2 YYREEE (reference sequence). The CDR3 region is CASTFGGGNTGELFF. The CDR3 nucleotides are TGTGCCAGCACCTTCGGCGGGGGCAACACCGGGGAGCTGTTTTTT.

The table lists this clonotype with a few counts. V and J are TRBV12-3 or TRBV12-4 and TRBJ2-3; tentative D call: TRBD2 (6 bases). The V gene lost 5 bases and the J gene lost 1 base, with 16 bases spanning the gap. This CDR3 has 16 residues. CDR3 region: CASSPRGLAGTDTQYF. The CDR3 DNA reads as TGTGCCAGCAGTCCCCGGGGGTTAGCGGGCACAGATACGCAGTATTTT.

CDR3 protein: CASSLVQSIQAFF. The CDR3 nucleotides read TGTGCCAGCAGCTTAGTCCAGTCCATACAAGCTTTCTTT. The V gene is TRBV11-2, the J gene TRBJ1-1; D is unclear. CDR1 is SGHAT, CDR2 FQNNGV, per germline. The CDR3 covers 13 residues. V was cut by 1 base and J by 9 bases, with 12 bases left in between.

This chain joins TRBV19 and TRBJ2-3; 9 bases agree with TRBD1. Germline CDR1 LNHDA, CDR2 SQIVND (reference sequence). The CDR3 runs 18 residues. J lost 0 bases, V lost 3 bases, and 10 bases had no gene match. The DNA for the CDR3 is TGTGCCAGTAGTATTTACTTGGGGACAGGGAGCAGCACAGATACGCAGTATTTT. Translation: CASSIYLGTGSSTDTQYF. The variable domain in full, with the rest retrieved from reference TRBV19 and TRBJ2-3, is DGGITQSPKYLFRKEGQNVTLSCEQNLNHDAMYWYRQDPGQGLRLIYYSQIVNDFQKGDIAEGYSVSREKKESFPLTVTSAQKNPTAFYLCASSIYLGTGSSTDTQYFGPGTRLTVL.

The chain couples TRBV10-1 to TRBJ1-5; unclear D gene. The V end was cut by 5 bases, the J end by 2 bases, with 7 bases between. Germline lookup yields CDR1 WNHNN and CDR2 SYGVQD (reference sequence). The CDR3 covers 13 residues. Written as DNA, the CDR3 is TGCGCCAGCAGTAAAGTGGGCAATCAGCCCCAGCATTTT. Protein product: CASSKVGNQPQHF.

The chain uses TRBV20-1 and TRBJ2-1; D perhaps matches TRBD2 (6 bases). Trimming took off 7 bases at V and 5 bases at J, with 15 bases between the two ends. This CDR3 has 13 amino acids. CDR1 and CDR2 from the germline V gene are DFQATT and SNEGSKA (reference sequence). The CDR3 region has the DNA TGCAGTGGCGGGAACAGACGGAACAATGAGCAGTTCTTC. Its translation: CSGGNRRNNEQFF.

CDR3 nucleotide sequence: TGTGCCAGCACTATGGGGAGTTTTTTT. Amino acids: CASTMGSFF. The gene calls are TRBV6-5 and TRBJ1-4; D is ambiguous. Germline CDR1 is MNHEY and CDR2 is SVGAGI. V lost 7 bases to trimming and J lost 17 bases, with 11 bases between them. This CDR3 comprises 9 residues.

V usage is TRBV3-1 and J usage is TRBJ2-7; TRBD2 matches 8 bases. Germline CDR1 reads LGHDT; CDR2 reads YNNKEL (reference sequence). The ends lost 4 bases at V and 6 bases at J; junction bases unmatched: 11. CDR3 length equals 15 residues. The CDR3 sequence is CASSRTSGGFAEQYF. The CDR3 coding sequence is TGTGCCAGCAGCCGCACTAGCGGAGGCTTCGCCGAGCAGTACTTC.

The V call is TRBV29-1, the J call TRBJ2-1; TRBD2 aligns across 7 bases. The trim removed 3 bases at V and 2 bases at J, leaving 19 bases unmatched. This CDR3 contains 19 residues. Germline V gives CDR1 SQVTM, CDR2 ANQGSEA. The CDR3 bases are TGCAGCGTTGATGGAGCGGGAACGGGGTCGGGGAGTACCTACAATGAGCAGTTCTTC. It codes for CSVDGAGTGSGSTYNEQFF.

This clonotype was seen a few times. This chain connects TRBV7-2 to TRBJ2-2; D ambiguous. This CDR3 spans 14 amino acids. Trimming removed 1 base from V and 1 base from J, with 4 bases in between. CDR1 SGHTA and CDR2 FQGNSA come from the germline V gene. CDR3 DNA: TGTGCCAGCAGCTTAGGGGGGAACACCGGGGAGCTGTTTTTT. Translation gives CASSLGGNTGELFF.

The chain couples TRBV19 to TRBJ1-4; 11 bases line up with TRBD1. This CDR3 region has 15 residues. Germline CDR1 and CDR2: LNHDA and SQIVND (reference sequence). V lost 4 bases to trimming and J lost 5 bases; unmatched junction nucleotides: 3. The chain's CDR3 is CASSRRDRGNEKLFF. The CDR3 DNA reads as TGTGCCAGTAGTAGGAGGGACAGGGGGAATGAAAAACTGTTTTTT.

V usage is TRBV20-1 and J usage is TRBJ2-3; 10 bases map to TRBD2. Germline trimming cut 6 bases from V and 6 bases from J; bases unmatched to any gene: 9. CDR3 length: 14 amino acids. Germline values: CDR1 DFQATT, CDR2 SNEGSKA (reference sequence). The CDR3 DNA follows: TGCAGTGCCCTATCTAGCGGGAGCCTGGATACGCAGTATTTT. Its translation is CSALSSGSLDTQYF.

To note about this clonotype: Germline and junction disagree at one end, which may indicate a read error. The chain employs TRBV20-1 and TRBJ2-7; 9 positions agree with TRBD1. Germline loops: CDR1 DFQATT, CDR2 SNEGSKA (reference sequence). The CDR3 is 10 residues long. The CDR3 here is CSAGAGTGIF. The CDR3 bases are TGCAGTGCGGGAGCCGGGACAGGGATCTTC.

This chain joins TRBV11-3 and TRBJ2-5; TRBD2 agrees at 15 bases. The length of the CDR3 is 16 residues. V dropped 4 bases and J dropped 2; count of bases not matched to a gene: 2. In germline, CDR1 is SGHNT, CDR2 YENEEA. Here the CDR3 reads CASSSGLAGGQETQYF. The DNA of the CDR3 is TGTGCCAGCAGCTCTGGACTAGCGGGGGGGCAAGAGACCCAGTACTTC. Full variable domain (outside the CDR3, taken from reference TRBV11-3 and TRBJ2-5): EAGVVQSPRYKIIEKKQPVAFWCNPISGHNTLYWYLQNLGQGPELLIRYENEEAVDDSQLPKDRFSAERLKGVDSTLKIQPAELGDSAVYLCASSSGLAGGQETQYFGPGTRLLVL.